This TCR beta chain was identified during a study of Tregs in tolerant kidney transplant recipients. Profiling relied on immunoSEQ multiplex PCR, and the TCRdb table lists in-frame clones only, not all of them. The sample has 200,000 to 300,000 clones; 80% to 85% are singletons. Unstimulated Tregs (CD4+CD25+CD127-) and CD4+CD25- non-Tregs were sorted from PBMCs. The study, taken as a whole, reports: No direct test of biological reproducibility was done here. The small number of patients limits these findings pending further validation. The most relevant donor-specific Treg TCRbeta repertoire apparently came from expansion with activated donor B cells.

This clone is a singleton in its sample. Its antigen remains unidentified. Sequenced: CD4+ T cells from blood. This TCR was sampled from a human donor in good health.

The CDR3 loop reads CASSLSFSGRVTGELFF. CDR3 in DNA: TGTGCCAGCAGCTTATCATTTAGCGGGAGGGTTACCGGGGAGCTGTTTTTT. The chain links TRBV7-2 to TRBJ2-2; 11 positions agree with TRBD2. Germline V gives CDR1 SGHTA, CDR2 FQGNSA. This CDR3 has 17 amino acids. The V and J ends lost 2 bases and 5 bases, in that order; junction bases with no gene match: 7. Drawing the rest from reference TRBV7-2 and TRBJ2-2, the complete variable domain is GAGVSQSPSNKVTEKGKDVELRCDPISGHTALYWYRQSLGQGLEFLIYFQGNSAPDKSGLPSDRFSAERTGGSVSTLTIQRTQQEDSAVYLCASSLSFSGRVTGELFFGEGSRLTVL.